This TCR beta chain was identified during a study of blood T cell repertoires in COVID-19. Overall study context: Researchers got acute and convalescent COVID-19 samples from the United States, Italy and Spain. Sample material is recorded as cDNA or gDNA derived from T cells, B-cell-depleted T cells, or PBMCs.

Original data processing: It was from reference gene primer amplification that nucleated cell counts were estimated. Method: immunoSEQ multiplex PCR; TCRdb's copy keeps in-frame clones and lacks some. V and J calls and clone size are as listed in that table; D and trimming were resolved from the DNA. The sample yields 150,000 to 200,000 clones, roughly 87% seen once. Trimming removed 1 base at V and 3 bases at J, with 9 bases between. The V gene's germline CDR1 is SGHAT and CDR2 FQNNGV. The CDR3 has 14 amino acids. The specimen was peripheral blood. The clonotype originates from a woman in her fifties or sixties with acute or convalescent COVID-19. The V call is TRBV11-2, the J call TRBJ1-1, with D possibly matching TRBD1 (6 bases). CDR3 protein: CASSLGGPHTEAFF. The CDR3 region has the DNA TGTGCCAGCAGCTTAGGGGGGCCCCACACTGAAGCTTTCTTT.